This is a list of T cell receptor beta chains from one sample in a study of T cells in tuberculosis. Assay: immunoSEQ multiplex PCR; the TCRdb copy retains only in-frame clones and omits some. The sample records more than 30,000 clones, roughly 94% being singletons. Sequenced material: PBMCs. The source of these receptors is a donor between 10 and 35 years old with latent tuberculosis or without tuberculosis infection. Each CDR3 is given with its conserved first and last residue. A clone size is listed for some rows: how often the clone was seen (once, few, many), or a class if it is expanded.

TRBV7-9	NA	TRBJ2-3	CASSPPSGMVDTQYF
TRBV19	NA	TRBJ2-1	CASIRTSGRYEQFF
TRBV29-1	NA	TRBJ2-5	CSVGETQYF
TRBV25-1	NA	TRBJ1-4	CASSVRGHNEKLFF
TRBV11-1	NA	TRBJ2-1	CASRFTSGSYNEQFF
TRBV5-6	NA	TRBJ2-7	CASSLQVSSYEQYF
TRBV11-2	NA	TRBJ2-2	CASSLDLSREGTGELFF
TRBV2	NA	TRBJ2-3	CASSDDRDRVSDTQYF
TRBV4-1	NA	TRBJ1-1	CASSLIQLGQGEGTFF
TRBV6-1	NA	TRBJ1-1	CASIRGRQSNTEAFF
TRBV19	NA	TRBJ2-3	CASNRREASDTQYF
TRBV10-3	NA	TRBJ2-1	CAIRETSGYNEQFF
TRBV7-8	NA	TRBJ2-3	CASSLGLAGQVDTQYF
TRBV4-1	NA	TRBJ2-1	CASSHPRRSGSGNEQFF
TRBV10-3	NA	TRBJ1-2	CAISGQGFYGYTF
TRBV27	NA	TRBJ1-1	CASSLVRGARRPLTNNTEAFF
TRBV6-5	NA	TRBJ1-1	CASSSGGTEAFF
TRBV7-8	NA	TRBJ2-1	CASRWGAGDAGNEQFF
TRBV11-2	NA	TRBJ2-7	CASSFGLAGGYEQYF
TRBV25-1	NA	TRBJ2-3	CASSVAGGAAGTDTQYF
TRBV7-9	NA	TRBJ2-1	CASSPSGRVYNEQFF
TRBV2	NA	TRBJ2-3	CASIGLAGEGPDTQYF
TRBV7-8	NA	TRBJ1-2	CASSSAGRPSNYGYTF
TRBV2	NA	TRBJ2-1	CASSEALPVPNDSEQFF
TRBV6-5	NA	TRBJ2-1	CASSYGQPAYNEQFF
TRBV5-4	NA	TRBJ1-1	CASSFGSRQGTEAFF
TRBV29-1	NA	TRBJ1-2	CSVEDKGAVYGYTF
TRBV27	NA	TRBJ2-7	CASSRLSITSEMGEQYF
TRBV29-1	NA	TRBJ1-2	CSVGGQGVQYVNGYTF
TRBV29-1	NA	TRBJ2-2	CSGRGSGGELFF
TRBV30	once	TRBJ2-7	CAWRGSGLARQYF